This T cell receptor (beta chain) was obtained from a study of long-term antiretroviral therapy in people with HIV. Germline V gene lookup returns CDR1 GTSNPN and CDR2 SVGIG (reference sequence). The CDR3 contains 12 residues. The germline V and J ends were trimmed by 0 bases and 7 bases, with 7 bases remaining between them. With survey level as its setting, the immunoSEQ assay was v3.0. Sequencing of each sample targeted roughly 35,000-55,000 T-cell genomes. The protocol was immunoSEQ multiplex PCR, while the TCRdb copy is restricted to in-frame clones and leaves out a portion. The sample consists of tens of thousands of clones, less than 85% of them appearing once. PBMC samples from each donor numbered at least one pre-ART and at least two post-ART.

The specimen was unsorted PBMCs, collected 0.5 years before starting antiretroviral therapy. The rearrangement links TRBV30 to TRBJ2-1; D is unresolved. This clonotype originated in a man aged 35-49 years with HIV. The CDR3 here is CAWSVSWNEQFF. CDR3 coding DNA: TGTGCCTGGAGTGTATCGTGGAATGAGCAGTTCTTC.